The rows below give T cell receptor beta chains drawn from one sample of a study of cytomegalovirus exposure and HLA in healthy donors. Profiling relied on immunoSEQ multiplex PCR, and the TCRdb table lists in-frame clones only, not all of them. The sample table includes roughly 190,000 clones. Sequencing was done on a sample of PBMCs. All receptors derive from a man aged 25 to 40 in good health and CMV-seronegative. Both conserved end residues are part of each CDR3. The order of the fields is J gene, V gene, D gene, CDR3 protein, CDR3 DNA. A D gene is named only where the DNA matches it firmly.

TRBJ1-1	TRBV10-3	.	CAISVEGSNTEAFF	TGTGCCATCAGTGTTGAGGGTTCTAACACTGAAGCTTTCTTT
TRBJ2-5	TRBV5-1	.	CASSLAAETQYF	TGCGCCAGCAGCCTGGCCGCGGAGACCCAGTACTTC
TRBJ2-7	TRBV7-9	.	CASSKADYEQYF	TGTGCCAGCAGCAAAGCGGATTACGAGCAGTACTTC
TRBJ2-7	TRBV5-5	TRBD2	CASSFGGESSYEQYF	TGTGCCAGCAGCTTTGGGGGGGAAAGCTCCTACGAGCAGTACTTC
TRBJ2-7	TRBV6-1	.	CASKIGGSYEQYF	TGTGCCAGCAAGATAGGGGGATCGTACGAGCAGTACTTC
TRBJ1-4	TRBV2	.	CASSGDSGELFF	TGTGCCAGCAGTGGAGACAGTGGGGAACTGTTTTTT
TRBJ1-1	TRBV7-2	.	CASSSPHTNTEAFF	TGTGCCAGCAGCTCCCCACACACGAACACTGAAGCTTTCTTT
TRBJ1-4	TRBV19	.	CASTPTRTDLNEKLFF	TGTGCCAGTACCCCAACTAGGACAGATCTTAATGAAAAACTGTTTTTT
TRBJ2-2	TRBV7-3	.	CASRQGQSTGELFF	TGTGCCAGCCGCCAGGGGCAGAGCACCGGGGAGCTGTTTTTT
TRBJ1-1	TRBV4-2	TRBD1	CASRSGGSNTEAFF	TGTGCCAGCAGATCAGGGGGTTCGAACACTGAAGCTTTCTTT
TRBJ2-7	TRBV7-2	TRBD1	CASSTRQGSYEQYF	TGTGCCAGCAGCACCCGACAGGGCTCCTACGAGCAGTACTTC
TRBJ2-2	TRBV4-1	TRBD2	CASSRGGTNTGELFF	TGCGCCAGCAGCCGCGGGGGGACGAACACCGGGGAGCTGTTTTTT
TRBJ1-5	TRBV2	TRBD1	CASRVDRAGGTQHF	TGTGCCAGCAGAGTTGACAGGGCGGGAGGGACCCAGCATTTT
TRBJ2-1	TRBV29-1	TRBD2	CSVALLAGGGIYNEQFF	TGCAGCGTCGCCCTTTTGGCGGGGGGGGGCATTTACAATGAGCAGTTCTTC
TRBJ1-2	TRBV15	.	CATSGTADGYTF	TGTGCCACCAGCGGCACAGCGGACGGCTACACCTTC
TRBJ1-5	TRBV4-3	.	CASSQDSGDSQPQHF	TGCGCCAGCAGCCAAGACAGCGGGGACTCTCAGCCCCAGCATTTT
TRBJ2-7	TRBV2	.	CASTTLGGYEQYF	TGTGCCAGCACGACCCTGGGGGGCTACGAGCAGTACTTC
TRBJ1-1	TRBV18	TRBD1	CASSPQSGTGSEAFF	TGTGCCAGCTCACCACAATCCGGGACAGGGAGTGAAGCTTTCTTT
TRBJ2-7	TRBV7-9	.	CASSSNLGPSSTYEQYF	TGTGCCAGCAGCTCCAATTTGGGGCCTTCCTCCACCTACGAGCAGTACTTC
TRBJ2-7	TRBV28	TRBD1	CASEPGQGYEQYF	TGTGCCAGTGAACCGGGACAGGGCTACGAGCAGTACTTC
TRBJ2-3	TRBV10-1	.	CASSLTRSTDTQYF	TGCGCCAGCAGTCTTACCAGAAGCACAGATACGCAGTATTTT
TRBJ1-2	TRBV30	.	CAWSAFGGLAYGYTF	TGTGCCTGGAGCGCCTTTGGAGGCTTGGCCTATGGCTACACCTTC
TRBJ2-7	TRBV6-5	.	CASSYSVGGSSYEQYF	TGTGCCAGCAGTTACTCGGTAGGGGGTAGCTCCTACGAGCAGTACTTC
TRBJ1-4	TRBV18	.	CASSAGLNEKLFF	TGTGCCAGCTCGGCAGGACTTAATGAAAAACTGTTTTTT
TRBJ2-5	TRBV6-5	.	CASSYSSVPRETQYF	TGTGCCAGCAGTTACTCGTCCGTGCCCAGGGAGACCCAGTACTTC
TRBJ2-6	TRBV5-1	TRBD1	CASSLGGTGGTGANVLTF	TGCGCCAGCAGCTTGGGGGGGACAGGGGGTACTGGGGCCAACGTCCTGACTTTC
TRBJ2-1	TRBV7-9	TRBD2	CASSPPRGTSRLNEQFF	TGTGCCAGCAGCCCCCCCCGCGGGACTAGCAGACTCAATGAGCAGTTCTTC
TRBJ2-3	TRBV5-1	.	CASSLQASTTDTQYF	TGCGCCAGCAGCTTACAGGCCAGTACCACAGATACGCAGTATTTT
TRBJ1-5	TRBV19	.	CASSIRDFHSNQPQHF	TGTGCCAGTAGTATAAGGGACTTCCATAGCAATCAGCCCCAGCATTTT
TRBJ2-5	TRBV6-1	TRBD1	CASSSGQGAAETQYF	TGTGCCAGCAGTTCGGGACAGGGGGCTGCGGAGACCCAGTACTTC
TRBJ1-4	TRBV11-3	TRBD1	CASSLQYQTGGSTNEKLFF	TGTGCCAGCAGCTTACAATACCAGACAGGGGGCTCAACTAATGAAAAACTGTTTTTT
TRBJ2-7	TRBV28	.	CAINPGVFPYEQYF	TGTGCAATAAATCCAGGGGTATTTCCCTACGAGCAGTACTTC
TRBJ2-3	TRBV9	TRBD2	CASRVPGLATDTQYF	TGTGCCAGCAGGGTCCCGGGACTAGCTACAGATACGCAGTATTTT
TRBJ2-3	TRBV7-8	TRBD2	CASSSPGLAGVQTDTQYF	TGTGCCAGCAGCTCACCGGGACTAGCGGGGGTTCAGACAGATACGCAGTATTTT
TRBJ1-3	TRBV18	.	CASSPLQGVSGNTIYF	TGTGCCAGCTCACCACTACAGGGCGTCTCTGGAAACACCATATATTTT
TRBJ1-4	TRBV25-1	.	CASSEYGRQGYEKLFF	TGTGCCAGCAGTGAATATGGAAGGCAGGGTTATGAAAAACTGTTTTTT
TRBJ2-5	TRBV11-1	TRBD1	CASSNDRGRWTQYF	TGTGCCAGCAGCAACGACAGGGGGCGTTGGACCCAGTACTTC